This TCR beta chain is drawn from a study of CD8 T cells in ankylosing spondylitis. Ten or more counts support this clonotype. No antigen is known for it. Notes on the study in general: Existing reports had already noted some motif variants in reactive arthritis synovial fluid and blood.

Quantitative molecular-barcoded 5'-RACE generated the TCR beta libraries. MiXCR, run by TCRdb on the 5' RACE reads, gives a single entry per CDR3 protein. This sample has around 320,000 distinct CDR3 sequences, with less than 25% found just once. The sequencing sample was made of blood, either unsorted or a sorted T cell fraction (not recorded which). This clonotype was sampled from a female donor with ankylosing spondylitis or in good health (not recorded which).

CDR3 region: CASSQEHGTSGRRGSTGELFF. Written as DNA, the CDR3 is TGCGCCAGCAGCCAAGAGCATGGGACTAGCGGGAGACGGGGATCCACCGGGGAGCTGTTTTTT. The chain uses TRBV4-1 and TRBJ2-2; 14 bases agree with TRBD2. There are 21 residues in the CDR3. CDR1 and CDR2 (germline): MGHRA, YSYEKL. With 0 bases clipped from V and 4 bases from J, the junction kept 13 bases outside the gene matches.